This T cell receptor (beta chain) emerged from a study of OX40 agonist ivuxolimab in advanced cancers. Looking at the study overall: Patients took ivuxolimab, an agonistic anti-OX40 (CD134) antibody.

The CDR3 runs to 15 residues. Germline assignment: CDR1 SGDLS and CDR2 YYNGEE. Trimming pared 0 bases from V and 0 bases from J, leaving 8 bases between. TCRdb keeps only in-frame clones here, not all; method: immunoSEQ multiplex PCR. The data hold 25,000 to 35,000 clones, with 84% observed a single time. This clone has a single count. The V and J genes are TRBV9 and TRBJ2-3; no reliable D call. Here the sequenced sample was CD4+ or CD8+ T cells sorted from blood, taken in a trial of the OX40 agonist ivuxolimab. The sequence came from an adult with an advanced solid tumor such as melanoma, head and neck, liver or kidney cancer. CDR3 coding DNA: TGTGCCAGCAGCGTAGTCGGCGGTAGCACAGATACGCAGTATTTT. Translating gives CASSVVGGSTDTQYF.